Presented here are 27 T cell receptor beta chains from one specimen sequenced in a study of T-cell memory formation after mild COVID-19. TCRdb recomputed calls from the 5' RACE reads with MiXCR, one row per CDR3 protein. The table lists some 190,000 distinct CDR3 sequences, more than 15% of them singletons. The sample consisted of PBMCs or a T cell subset sorted from them (not recorded which). Receptors were obtained from an adult woman who had mild COVID-19 (a few samples of this study predate the infection). Cell type and time point are not known.

This clonotype was seen only a few times. The gene calls are TRBV24-1 and TRBJ2-2, with a tentative D call TRBD2 (6 bases). This CDR3 region has 14 residues. Trimming pared 4 bases from V and 5 bases from J, leaving 10 bases between. Per germline, CDR1 KGHDR and CDR2 SFDVKD. The CDR3 reads CATSETSWTGELFF. The CDR3 DNA is TGTGCCACCAGTGAGACTAGTTGGACCGGGGAGCTGTTTTTT.

The rearrangement joins TRBV10-3 to TRBJ2-7; tentative D call: TRBD2 (6 bases). Germline V gene sequence: CDR1 ENHRY, CDR2 SYGVKD. The CDR3 is made up of 13 amino acids. The V and J ends lost 4 bases and 5 bases respectively, with 12 bases between them. The CDR3 is CAISAGTSDEQYF. CDR3 coding DNA: TGTGCCATCAGTGCCGGGACTTCAGACGAGCAGTACTTC.

This clonotype was observed a handful of times. The chain combines TRBV4-1 with TRBJ2-7, with D perhaps TRBD1 or TRBD2 (6 bases each). The CDR3 length is 15 residues. Trimming stripped 1 base from V and 3 bases from J, with 13 bases between. Germline CDR1 is MGHRA and CDR2 is YSYEKL. This CDR3 reads CASSQVAGQRYEQYF. CDR3 coding DNA: TGCGCCAGCAGCCAAGTGGCGGGACAACGCTACGAGCAGTACTTC.

The chain links TRBV7-2 to TRBJ2-7; perhaps TRBD2 as D (5 bases). CDR3 size: 14 residues. V dropped 5 bases and J dropped 0 bases, with 11 bases sitting between them. Germline V gives CDR1 SGHTA, CDR2 FQGNSA. The CDR3 DNA sequence: TGTGCCAGCAGCCAGACGGGGTTCTCCTACGAGCAGTACTTC. Amino acids: CASSQTGFSYEQYF.

This sequence joins TRBV3-1 and TRBJ1-1; perhaps TRBD1 as D (6 bases). V lost 4 bases and J lost 5, with 17 bases in between. The CDR3 length is 15 residues. Germline assignment: CDR1 LGHDT and CDR2 YNNKEL (reference sequence). The CDR3 nucleotides are TGTGCCAGCAGCCCAGGGGTAAGGGGGAGAACTGAAGCTTTCTTT. Translating gives CASSPGVRGRTEAFF. Based on the CDR3 plus reference TRBV3-1 and TRBJ1-1, the full variable domain is DTAVSQTPKYLVTQMGNDKSIKCEQNLGHDTMYWYKQDSKKFLKIMFSYNNKELIINETVPNRFSPKSPDKAHLNLHINSLELGDSAVYFCASSPGVRGRTEAFFGQGTRLTVV.

The chain has TRBV29-1 and TRBJ2-3; 9 bases agree with TRBD1. J was trimmed by 5 bases and V by 4 bases; bases with no gene match: 10. Germline V lookup: CDR1 SQVTM, CDR2 ANQGSEA. The CDR3 runs 15 residues. The CDR3 DNA reads as TGCAGCGTTGGGGGAATTGGACAGGGGTTAGATACGCAGTATTTT. Translated: CSVGGIGQGLDTQYF.

V usage is TRBV3-1 and J usage is TRBJ2-2; D is unclear. V lost 3 bases and J 4 bases, leaving 24 bases between the germline ends. This CDR3 has 19 amino acids. CDR1 is LGHDT, CDR2 YNNKEL, per germline (reference sequence). The CDR3 DNA reads as TGTGCCAGCAGCCAGAACCCCCGATCAGGTGTGGGTCGCACCGGGGAGCTGTTTTTT. This translates into CASSQNPRSGVGRTGELFF.

CDR3 in DNA: TGCGCCAGCAGCTTGAGAGGAATTAGCACAGATACGCAGTATTTT. It specifies CASSLRGISTDTQYF. The rearrangement joins TRBV5-1 to TRBJ2-3; the D is unclear. Trimming shortened V by 1 base and J by 0 bases, and 9 bases separated the two germline ends. Germline-derived CDR1 and CDR2 are SGHRS and YFSETQ. The CDR3 covers 15 residues.

The chain joins TRBV6-2 or TRBV6-3 to TRBJ2-3, with 10 positions matching TRBD2. CDR1 and CDR2 from the germline V gene are MNHEY and SVGEGT. CDR3 length equals 16 residues. V shed 2 bases and J 4 bases; nucleotides not matched to a gene: 6. CDR3 in DNA: TGTGCCAGCAGTTACCCCGGGACTAGCGCCTCAGATACGCAGTATTTT. Amino acid sequence: CASSYPGTSASDTQYF.

At least ten counts were recorded for this clonotype. V is TRBV20-1 and J is TRBJ2-7; 7 bases agree with TRBD2. Germline lookup yields CDR1 DFQATT and CDR2 SNEGSKA (reference sequence). The CDR3 length is 11 residues. Trimming removed 8 bases from V and 3 bases from J; junction bases left unmatched: 4. CDR3 in amino acids: CSTQRGYEQYF. The CDR3, as DNA: TGCAGTACACAGCGGGGCTACGAGCAGTACTTC.

J is TRBJ2-2 and V is TRBV9; D not resolved. The CDR3 contains 12 residues. Looked up from germline, CDR1 is SGDLS and CDR2 is YYNGEE. Trimming shortened V by 1 base and J by 8 bases, and 6 bases separated the two germline ends. CDR3 protein: CASSVSEGELFF. The CDR3 nucleotides read TGTGCCAGCAGCGTAAGCGAGGGGGAGCTGTTTTTT.

V gene TRBV7-9 combines with J gene TRBJ2-1; 15 nucleotides agree with TRBD2. Per the germline V gene, CDR1 is SEHNR and CDR2 is FQNEAQ (reference sequence). There are 17 residues in the CDR3. Trimming at V came to 4 bases and at J to 4 bases, leaving 5 bases not matched to a gene. CDR3 DNA sequence: TGTGCCAGCAGCTCGCGGGGACTAGCGGGAGGTTACAATGAGCAGTTCTTC. It is translated as CASSSRGLAGGYNEQFF.

This clonotype was detected only a few times. The chain is built from TRBV7-8 and TRBJ2-7, with D maybe TRBD1 (5 bases). The CDR3 runs 13 residues. Germline V gives CDR1 SGHVS, CDR2 FQNEAQ. The V gene lost 2 bases and the J gene lost 5 bases, with 10 bases spanning the gap. CDR3: CASSLNIGDEQYF. As DNA, the CDR3 is TGTGCCAGCAGCTTAAATATAGGGGACGAGCAGTACTTC.

This clonotype was observed many times. This chain joins TRBV12-3 or TRBV12-4 and TRBJ2-1; 15 bases are a match to TRBD2. The CDR3 loop spans 19 amino acids. V was pared by 5 bases and J by 0 bases, with 8 bases of the junction left unmatched. In nucleotides, the CDR3 is TGTGCCAGCAGTCGAAGGACTAGCGGGAGGGTTAACTCCTACAATGAGCAGTTCTTC. Translating it yields CASSRRTSGRVNSYNEQFF.

This chain uses TRBV25-1 with TRBJ2-7; 7 bases agree with TRBD2. CDR3 length: 14 residues. Germline CDR1 and CDR2: MGHDK and SYGVNS. V shed 3 bases, J shed 5 bases, and the junction held 7 bases outside the gene matches. DNA of the CDR3: TGTGCCAGCAGTGAGGGCGGAGGGAGGGACGAGCAGTACTTC. Its translation: CASSEGGGRDEQYF.

The rearrangement uses TRBV12-3 or TRBV12-4 and TRBJ2-1; tentative D call: TRBD1 (6 bases). The CDR3 spans 15 residues. The V end was cut by 7 bases, the J end by 4 bases, with 17 bases between. CDR3 nucleotides: TGTGCCAGCACCCGGGACAATCCTGTGTACAATGAGCAGTTCTTC. Translated: CASTRDNPVYNEQFF.

This clonotype was recorded at least ten times. The chain links TRBV20-1 to TRBJ2-1; D call uncertain. Per germline, CDR1 DFQATT and CDR2 SNEGSKA (reference sequence). The CDR3 has 11 residues. V lost 3 bases and J lost 0, with 0 bases in between. CDR3 in DNA: TGCAGTGCTAGCTCCTACAATGAGCAGTTCTTC. Translated: CSASSYNEQFF.

The V and J genes are TRBV3-1 and TRBJ2-2; 9 bases are shared with TRBD2. Trimming removed 0 bases from V and 6 bases from J; junction bases left unmatched: 8. This CDR3 spans 17 amino acids. The V gene's germline CDR1 is LGHDT and CDR2 YNNKEL (reference sequence). CDR3 protein: CASSQDRSGGISGELFF. The CDR3 DNA reads TGTGCCAGCAGCCAAGATCGAAGCGGGGGGATATCCGGGGAGCTGTTTTTT.

The chain carries TRBV20-1 and TRBJ2-1; 8 bases align to TRBD2. CDR1 and CDR2 (germline): DFQATT, SNEGSKA (reference sequence). The CDR3 contains 16 residues. The V gene end was trimmed by 6 bases and the J gene end by 3 bases; junction bases not matched to a gene: 13. In nucleotides, the CDR3 is TGCAGTGCCATAGGAGTGGCGGGGGGCTACTACAATGAGCAGTTCTTC. It is translated as CSAIGVAGGYYNEQFF.

This clonotype was recorded many times. This sequence joins TRBV7-8 and TRBJ1-5; maybe TRBD1 (5 bases). The ends were cut back, 1 base at V and 1 base at J, with 8 bases in the middle. The CDR3 sequence is 15 residues long. The germline V gene has CDR1 SGHVS and CDR2 FQNEAQ. As DNA, the CDR3 is TGTGCCAGCAGCTTAGGGACATACAGCAATCAGCCCCAGCATTTT. It yields the protein CASSLGTYSNQPQHF.

This clonotype was seen a handful of times. The chain carries TRBV27 and TRBJ2-3; no clear D gene. CDR3 size: 13 residues. The germline CDR1 and CDR2 sequences are MNHEY and SMNVEV (reference sequence). V was trimmed by 7 bases and J by 5 bases, leaving 13 bases between them. CDR3 nucleotide sequence: TGTGCCAGCAAGCCATGGGCAGGAGATACGCAGTATTTT. Translating it yields CASKPWAGDTQYF.

The J gene is TRBJ2-3, the V gene TRBV7-9, with D maybe TRBD2 (6 bases). Looked up from germline, CDR1 is SEHNR and CDR2 is FQNEAQ (reference sequence). V lost 0 bases and J lost 2, with 12 bases in between. CDR3 length equals 16 residues. CDR3 sequence: CASSLAGTRHTDTQYF. The CDR3 coding sequence is TGTGCCAGCAGCTTAGCGGGGACTCGACACACAGATACGCAGTATTTT.

This clonotype was counted a few times. This chain links TRBV15 with TRBJ1-1, with TRBD1 identical over 8 bases. This CDR3 spans 14 amino acids. The V gene end was trimmed by 4 bases and the J gene end by 5 bases; junction bases not matched to a gene: 6. Per germline, CDR1 LNHNV and CDR2 YYDKDF (reference sequence). CDR3 sequence: CATSIDRGGTEAFF. DNA of the CDR3: TGTGCCACCAGCATAGACAGGGGAGGGACTGAAGCTTTCTTT. Filled out from reference TRBV15 and TRBJ1-1, the complete variable domain reads DAMVIQNPRYQVTQFGKPVTLSCSQTLNHNVMYWYQQKSSQAPKLLFHYYDKDFNNEADTPDNFQSRRPNTSFCFLDIRSPGLGDTAMYLCATSIDRGGTEAFFGQGTRLTVV.

This clonotype was counted many times. V is TRBV5-1 and J is TRBJ2-3; D gene unclear. There are 15 residues in the CDR3. V lost 4 bases to trimming and J lost 0 bases, with 12 bases between them. The V gene's germline CDR1 is SGHRS and CDR2 YFSETQ. The DNA for the CDR3 is TGCGCCAGCAGCCCGTGGGGTCTTAGCACAGATACGCAGTATTTT. It yields the protein CASSPWGLSTDTQYF. Full variable domain (rest looked up from reference TRBV5-1 and TRBJ2-3): KAGVTQTPRYLIKTRGQQVTLSCSPISGHRSVSWYQQTPGQGLQFLFEYFSETQRNKGNFPGRFSGRQFSNSRSEMNVSTLELGDSALYLCASSPWGLSTDTQYFGPGTRLTVL.

The chain joins TRBV20-1 to TRBJ2-1; D gene uncertain. The CDR3 covers 13 residues. The V end lost 0 bases, the J end lost 3 bases, and 6 bases lay between the germline ends. The germline gives CDR1 DFQATT, CDR2 SNEGSKA (reference sequence). The CDR3: CSARDRRYNEQFF. The CDR3 coding sequence is TGCAGTGCTAGAGACCGACGCTACAATGAGCAGTTCTTC.

This clonotype was seen a handful of times. The rearrangement links TRBV5-1 to TRBJ2-3, with 12 nucleotides matching TRBD2. J gave up 1 base and V 4 bases, and 19 bases lay outside the gene matches. The CDR3 runs to 21 residues. The germline CDR1 and CDR2 sequences are SGHRS and YFSETQ. CDR3 bases: TGCGCCAGCAGCCGTCTTTCCGGGACAGGGAGACTAGCGGGGGGCACAGATACGCAGTATTTT. This gives the protein CASSRLSGTGRLAGGTDTQYF.

This clonotype was found a few times. The chain employs TRBV14 and TRBJ2-2; 8 bases map to TRBD2. This CDR3 contains 17 residues. Germline CDR1 SGHDN, CDR2 FVKESK. J gave up 2 bases and V 4 bases, and 9 bases lay outside the gene matches. CDR3 nucleotide sequence: TGTGCCAGCAGCCCCATCTCGGGGGGGCGTAACACCGGGGAGCTGTTTTTT. Protein: CASSPISGGRNTGELFF.